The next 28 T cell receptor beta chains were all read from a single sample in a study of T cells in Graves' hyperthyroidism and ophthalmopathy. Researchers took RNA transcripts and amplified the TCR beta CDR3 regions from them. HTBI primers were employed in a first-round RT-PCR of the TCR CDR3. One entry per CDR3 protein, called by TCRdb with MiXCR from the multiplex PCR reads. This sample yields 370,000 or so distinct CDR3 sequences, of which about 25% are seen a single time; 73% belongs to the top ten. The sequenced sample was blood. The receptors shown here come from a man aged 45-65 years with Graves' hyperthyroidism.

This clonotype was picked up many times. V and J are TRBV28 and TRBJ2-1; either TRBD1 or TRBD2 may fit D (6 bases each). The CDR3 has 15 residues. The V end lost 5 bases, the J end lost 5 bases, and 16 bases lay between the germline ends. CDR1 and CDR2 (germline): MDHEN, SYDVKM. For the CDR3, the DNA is TGTGCCAGCAGTGAGCTCTTAAGGGGGGACAATGAGCAGTTCTTC. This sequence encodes CASSELLRGDNEQFF.

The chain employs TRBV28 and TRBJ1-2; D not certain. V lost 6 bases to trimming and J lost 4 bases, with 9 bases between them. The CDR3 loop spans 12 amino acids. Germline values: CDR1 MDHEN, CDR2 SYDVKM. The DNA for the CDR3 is TGTGCCAGCAGAAACGGCCTCTATGGCTACACCTTC. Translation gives CASRNGLYGYTF.

The DNA of the CDR3 is TGTGCCAGCAGTTTAGTGTCCGGTACCCGGGTAGAGCAGTACTTC. It specifies CASSLVSGTRVEQYF. The V gene is TRBV28, the J gene TRBJ2-7, with D hard to call. Trimming left V 2 bases short and J 7 bases short, with 18 bases between. The CDR3 runs to 15 residues. Germline V gene sequence: CDR1 MDHEN, CDR2 SYDVKM.

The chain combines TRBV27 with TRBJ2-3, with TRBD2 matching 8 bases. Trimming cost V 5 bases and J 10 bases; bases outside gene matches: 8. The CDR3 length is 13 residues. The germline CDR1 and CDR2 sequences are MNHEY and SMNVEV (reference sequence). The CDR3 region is CASSLPGGRPQYF. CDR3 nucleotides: TGTGCCAGCAGTCTTCCGGGGGGGAGGCCGCAGTATTTT.

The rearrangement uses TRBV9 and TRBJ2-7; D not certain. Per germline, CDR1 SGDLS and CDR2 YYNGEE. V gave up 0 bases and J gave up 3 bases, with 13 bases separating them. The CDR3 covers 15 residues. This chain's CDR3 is CASSVESARIYEQYF. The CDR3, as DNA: TGTGCCAGCAGCGTAGAAAGTGCGCGGATCTACGAGCAGTACTTC.

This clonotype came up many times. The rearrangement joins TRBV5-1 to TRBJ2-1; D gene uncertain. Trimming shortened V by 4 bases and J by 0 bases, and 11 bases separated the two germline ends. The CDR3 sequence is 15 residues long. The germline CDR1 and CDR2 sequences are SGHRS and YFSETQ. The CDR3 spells CASSVARSSYNEQFF. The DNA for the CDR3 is TGCGCCAGCAGCGTGGCGAGGAGCTCCTACAATGAGCAGTTCTTC.

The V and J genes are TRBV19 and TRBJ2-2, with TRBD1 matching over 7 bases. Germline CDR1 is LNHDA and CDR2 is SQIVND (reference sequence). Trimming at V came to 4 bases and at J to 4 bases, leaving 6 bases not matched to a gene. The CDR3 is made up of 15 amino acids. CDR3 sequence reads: CASSRNRGPTGELFF. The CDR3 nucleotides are TGTGCCAGTAGTAGGAACAGGGGACCCACCGGGGAGCTGTTTTTT.

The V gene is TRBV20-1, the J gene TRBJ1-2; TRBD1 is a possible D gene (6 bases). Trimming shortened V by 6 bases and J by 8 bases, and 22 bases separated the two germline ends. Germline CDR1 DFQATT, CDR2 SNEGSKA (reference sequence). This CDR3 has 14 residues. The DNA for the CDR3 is TGCAGTGCGGAAGGCGGGGCCCAGGGGAAGGGCTACACCTTC. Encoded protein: CSAEGGAQGKGYTF.

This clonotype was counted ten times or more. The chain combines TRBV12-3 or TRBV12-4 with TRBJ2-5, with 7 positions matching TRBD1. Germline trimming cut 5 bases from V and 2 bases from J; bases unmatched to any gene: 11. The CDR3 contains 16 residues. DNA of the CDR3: TGTGCCAGCAGTCCATTAGGGGGCGCTGAGCAAGAGACCCAGTACTTC. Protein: CASSPLGGAEQETQYF.

The CDR3 DNA reads as TGTGCCAGCAGCTTAGCCCGGGGATCCACCTACGAGCAGTACTTC. It codes for CASSLARGSTYEQYF. This chain uses TRBV7-8 with TRBJ2-7; maybe TRBD2 (5 bases). Looked up from germline, CDR1 is SGHVS and CDR2 is FQNEAQ. Between the trimmed V and J ends, which lost 0 bases and 2 bases, there was a span of 11 bases. CDR3 length: 15 residues.

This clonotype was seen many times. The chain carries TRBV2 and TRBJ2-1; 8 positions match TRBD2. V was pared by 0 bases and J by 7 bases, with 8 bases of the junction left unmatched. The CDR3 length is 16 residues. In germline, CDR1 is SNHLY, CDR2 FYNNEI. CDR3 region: CASSEAPSGHVNEQFF. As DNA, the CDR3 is TGTGCCAGCAGTGAAGCGCCTAGCGGGCACGTGAATGAGCAGTTCTTC.

This CDR3 is CASSEAIGGNYGYTF. The CDR3 DNA reads as TGTGCCAGCAGTGAAGCCATAGGGGGTAACTATGGCTACACCTTC. The chain joins TRBV6-1 to TRBJ1-2; tentatively, D is TRBD1 (6 bases). V was cut by 0 bases and J by 1 base, with 9 bases left in between. CDR1 MNHNS and CDR2 SASEGT come from the germline V gene. The CDR3 is 15 residues long.

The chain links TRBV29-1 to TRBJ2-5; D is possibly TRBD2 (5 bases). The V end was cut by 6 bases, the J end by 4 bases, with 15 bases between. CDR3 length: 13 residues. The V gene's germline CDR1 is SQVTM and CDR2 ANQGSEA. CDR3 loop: CSVEGAGRETQYF. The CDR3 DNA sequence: TGCAGCGTCGAGGGTGCAGGACGAGAGACCCAGTACTTC.

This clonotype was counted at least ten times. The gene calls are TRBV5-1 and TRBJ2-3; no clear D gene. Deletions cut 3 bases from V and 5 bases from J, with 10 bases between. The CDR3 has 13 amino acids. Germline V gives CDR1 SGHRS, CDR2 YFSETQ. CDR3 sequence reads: CASSSWIGDTQYF. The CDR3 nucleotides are TGCGCCAGCAGCTCCTGGATTGGAGATACGCAGTATTTT.

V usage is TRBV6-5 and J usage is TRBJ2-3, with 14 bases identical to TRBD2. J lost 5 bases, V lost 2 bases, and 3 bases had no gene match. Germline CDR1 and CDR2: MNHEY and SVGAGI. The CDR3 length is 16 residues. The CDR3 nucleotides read TGTGCCAGCAGTTACGGGACTAGCGGGAGTGAAGATACGCAGTATTTT. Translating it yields CASSYGTSGSEDTQYF.

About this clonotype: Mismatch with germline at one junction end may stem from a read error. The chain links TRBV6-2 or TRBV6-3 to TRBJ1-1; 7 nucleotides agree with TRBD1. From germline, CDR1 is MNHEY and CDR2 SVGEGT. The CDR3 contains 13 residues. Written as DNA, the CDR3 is TGTGCCAGCACCAGACAGGGTGGGACTGGAGCTTTCTTT. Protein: CASTRQGGTGAFF.

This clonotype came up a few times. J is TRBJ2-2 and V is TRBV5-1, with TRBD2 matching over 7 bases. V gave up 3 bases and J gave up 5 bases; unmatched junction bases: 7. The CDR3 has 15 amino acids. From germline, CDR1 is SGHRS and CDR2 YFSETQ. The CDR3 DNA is TGCGCCAGCAGCTCTTCGGGAGGCTCTACCGGGGAGCTGTTTTTT. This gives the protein CASSSSGGSTGELFF.

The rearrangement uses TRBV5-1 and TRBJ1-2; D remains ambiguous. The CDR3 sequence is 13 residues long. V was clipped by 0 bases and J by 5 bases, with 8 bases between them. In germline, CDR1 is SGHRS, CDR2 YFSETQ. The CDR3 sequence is CASSLESQYGYTF. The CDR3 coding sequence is TGCGCCAGCAGCTTGGAGAGCCAGTATGGCTACACCTTC.

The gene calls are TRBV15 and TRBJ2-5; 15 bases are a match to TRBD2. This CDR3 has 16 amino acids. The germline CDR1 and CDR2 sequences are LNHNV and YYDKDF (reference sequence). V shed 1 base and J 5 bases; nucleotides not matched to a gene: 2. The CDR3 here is CATSRGGLAGGETQYF. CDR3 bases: TGTGCCACCAGCAGAGGCGGACTAGCGGGAGGGGAGACCCAGTACTTC.

DNA for the CDR3: TGTGCCAGCAGCTTAGGGCGGACATCGCAAGAGACCCAGTACTTC. This translates into CASSLGRTSQETQYF. This chain joins TRBV11-2 and TRBJ2-5; tentative D call: TRBD1 (5 bases). CDR1 is SGHAT, CDR2 FQNNGV, per germline. The CDR3 length is 15 residues. Trimming took 1 base from V and 2 from J, leaving 11 bases between them.

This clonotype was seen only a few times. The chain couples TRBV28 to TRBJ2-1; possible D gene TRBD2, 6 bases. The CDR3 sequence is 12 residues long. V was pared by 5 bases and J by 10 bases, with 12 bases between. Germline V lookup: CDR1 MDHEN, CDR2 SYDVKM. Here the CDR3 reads CASSPTSYEQFF. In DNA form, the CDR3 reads TGTGCCAGCAGTCCTACTAGCTACGAGCAGTTCTTC.

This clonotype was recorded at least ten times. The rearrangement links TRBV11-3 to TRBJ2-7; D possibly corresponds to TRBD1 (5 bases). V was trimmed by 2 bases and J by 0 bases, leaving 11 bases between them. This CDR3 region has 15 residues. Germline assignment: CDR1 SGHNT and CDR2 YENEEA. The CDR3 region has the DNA TGTGCCAGCAGCTTATTTTCGGACAACTCCTACGAGCAGTACTTC. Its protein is CASSLFSDNSYEQYF.

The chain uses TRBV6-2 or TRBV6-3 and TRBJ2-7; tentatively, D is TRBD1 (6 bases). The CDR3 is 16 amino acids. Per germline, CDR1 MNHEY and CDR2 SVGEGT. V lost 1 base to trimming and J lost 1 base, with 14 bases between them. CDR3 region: CASSYFTRDKSYEQYF. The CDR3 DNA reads TGTGCCAGCAGTTACTTTACCCGGGACAAATCCTACGAGCAGTACTTC.

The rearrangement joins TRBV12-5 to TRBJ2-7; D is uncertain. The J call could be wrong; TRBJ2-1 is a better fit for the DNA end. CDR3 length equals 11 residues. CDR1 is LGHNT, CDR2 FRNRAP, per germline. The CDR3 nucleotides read TGTGCTAGTGGTACCCGGTACGAGCAGTTCTTC. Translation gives CASGTRYEQFF.

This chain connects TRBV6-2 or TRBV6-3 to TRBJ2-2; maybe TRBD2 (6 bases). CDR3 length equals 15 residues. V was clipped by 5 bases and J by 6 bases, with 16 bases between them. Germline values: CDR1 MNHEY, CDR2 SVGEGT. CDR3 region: CASSTASWGAGELFF. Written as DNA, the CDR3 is TGTGCCAGCAGTACAGCTTCGTGGGGGGCCGGGGAGCTGTTTTTT.

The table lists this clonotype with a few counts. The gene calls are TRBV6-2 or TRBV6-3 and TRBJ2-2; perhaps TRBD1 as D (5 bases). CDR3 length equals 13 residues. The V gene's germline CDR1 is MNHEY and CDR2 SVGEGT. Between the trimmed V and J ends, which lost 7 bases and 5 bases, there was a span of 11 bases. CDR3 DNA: TGTGCCAGCAAGTCTCCAGGGACCGGGGAGCTGTTTTTT. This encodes CASKSPGTGELFF.

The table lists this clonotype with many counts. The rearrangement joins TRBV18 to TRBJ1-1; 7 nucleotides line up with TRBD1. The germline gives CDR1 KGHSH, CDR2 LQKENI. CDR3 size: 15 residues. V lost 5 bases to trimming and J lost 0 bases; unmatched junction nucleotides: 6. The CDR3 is CASSSSQGMNTEAFF. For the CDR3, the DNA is TGTGCCAGCTCAAGTTCACAGGGGATGAACACTGAAGCTTTCTTT. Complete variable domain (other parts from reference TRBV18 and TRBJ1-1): NAGVMQNPRHLVRRRGQEARLRCSPMKGHSHVYWYRQLPEEGLKFMVYLQKENIIDESGMPKERFSAEFPKEGPSILRIQQVVRGDSAAYFCASSSSQGMNTEAFFGQGTRLTVV.

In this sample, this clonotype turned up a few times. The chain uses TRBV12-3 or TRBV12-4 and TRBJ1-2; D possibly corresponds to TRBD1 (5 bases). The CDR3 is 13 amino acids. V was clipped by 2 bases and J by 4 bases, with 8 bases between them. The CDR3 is CASSLQGFYGYTF. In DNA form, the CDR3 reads TGTGCCAGCAGTTTACAGGGTTTCTATGGCTACACCTTC.